These 13 T cell receptor beta chains came from one sample sequenced in a study of T cells after yellow fever vaccination. In TCRdb, the 5' RACE reads were re-called with MiXCR into one record per CDR3 protein. Of 500,000 to 550,000 distinct CDR3 sequences listed, 21% are singletons. The starting material was PBMCs, obtained approximately 22 days after the first yellow fever vaccination. These receptors originate from a man aged 18-30 years who received the YFV17D yellow fever vaccine.

The V call is TRBV7-2, the J call TRBJ2-1; D gene ambiguous. Trimming removed 5 bases from V and 5 bases from J, with 13 bases in between. Germline-derived CDR1 and CDR2 are SGHTA and FQGNSA. CDR3 length: 14 amino acids. For the CDR3, the DNA is TGTGCCAGCAGCGAATCAAGATGGAACAATGAGCAGTTCTTC. Translation gives CASSESRWNNEQFF.

The chain is built from TRBV6-2 or TRBV6-3 and TRBJ1-1; D is uncertain. The CDR3 consists of 14 residues. The V end lost 4 bases, the J end lost 2 bases, and 11 bases lay between the germline ends. CDR1 MNHEY and CDR2 SVGEGT come from the germline V gene. The CDR3 reads CASSSSGINTEAFF. DNA for the CDR3: TGTGCCAGCAGTTCCAGCGGGATCAACACTGAAGCTTTCTTT.

The J gene is TRBJ2-7, the V gene TRBV6-2 or TRBV6-3; the D gene is possibly TRBD1 (6 bases). CDR3 length equals 13 residues. The germline V and J ends were trimmed by 6 bases and 5 bases, with 14 bases remaining between them. CDR1 and CDR2 from the germline V gene are MNHEY and SVGEGT. CDR3 amino acids: CASSTGTSNEQYV. The DNA of the CDR3 is TGTGCCAGCAGCACCGGGACATCAAACGAGCAGTACGTC.

The V and J genes are TRBV5-8 and TRBJ1-2, with TRBD1 identical over 7 bases. The CDR3 is 15 amino acids. CDR1 and CDR2 from the germline V gene are SGHTS and YDEGEE. V was pared by 2 bases and J by 6 bases, with 10 bases of the junction left unmatched. DNA for the CDR3: TGTGCCAGCAGCTTCAGTGAGGGGGCTTGGAATGGCTACACCTTC. Protein product: CASSFSEGAWNGYTF.

This clonotype appeared a few times. This chain connects TRBV27 to TRBJ2-6; D gene uncertain. Trimming removed 6 bases from V and 0 bases from J, with 18 bases in between. The CDR3 totals 18 residues. Germline V gives CDR1 MNHEY, CDR2 SMNVEV (reference sequence). CDR3 sequence (DNA): TGTGCCAGCAGCCCATATCCCTCATCAGTCTCTGGGGCCAACGTCCTGACTTTC. Encoded protein: CASSPYPSSVSGANVLTF.

The chain recombines TRBV4-1 with TRBJ1-4, with 8 bases aligning to TRBD1. CDR3 length: 17 amino acids. V dropped 6 bases and J dropped 0; count of bases not matched to a gene: 9. CDR1 MGHRA and CDR2 YSYEKL come from the germline V gene. The DNA for the CDR3 is TGCGCCAGCAGGGAAACAGGGGGTGAGGCAACTAATGAAAAACTGTTTTTT. Protein sequence: CASRETGGEATNEKLFF.

This clonotype was observed a single time. The J gene is TRBJ1-6, the V gene TRBV9, with D possibly TRBD1 on 5 matching bases. This CDR3 spans 14 amino acids. V lost 4 bases and J lost 14, with 19 bases in between. Germline V gene lookup returns CDR1 SGDLS and CDR2 YYNGEE. The CDR3 nucleotides are TGTGCCAGCAGCATTACCGGGACGGCTGGGGCCCTCCACTTT. Translated, it gives CASSITGTAGALHF.

This sequence joins TRBV7-9 and TRBJ2-7; possible D gene TRBD2, 6 bases. Trimming pared 5 bases from V and 2 bases from J, leaving 19 bases between. Per germline, CDR1 SEHNR and CDR2 FQNEAQ (reference sequence). CDR3 length: 16 amino acids. The CDR3, as DNA: TGTGCCAGCAGCGGGGGGAGAGAAGTCCGCACCTACGAGCAGTACTTC. The encoded protein is CASSGGREVRTYEQYF.

This clonotype was counted a few times. The V gene is TRBV7-8, the J gene TRBJ2-5; D is perhaps TRBD1 or TRBD2 (5 bases each). The V end lost 3 bases, the J end lost 1 base, and 15 bases lay between the germline ends. This CDR3 has 16 residues. From germline, CDR1 is SGHVS and CDR2 FQNEAQ. DNA of the CDR3: TGTGCCAGCAGCTTTCACCGGGACGGACTCCAAGAGACCCAGTACTTC. Its translation: CASSFHRDGLQETQYF.

This rearrangement joins TRBV29-1 to TRBJ1-2, with 7 positions matching TRBD1. V lost 3 bases and J lost 3; bases outside the gene matches: 16. The germline V gene has CDR1 SQVTM and CDR2 ANQGSEA. The CDR3 extends over 17 amino acids. Here the CDR3 DNA reads TGCAGCGTTGAGGAAGACAGGGTACCTTCACCTCACTATGGCTACACCTTC. The encoded protein is CSVEEDRVPSPHYGYTF.

The rearrangement uses TRBV4-2 and TRBJ2-3, with 10 bases lining up with TRBD2. V trimming: 3 bases; J trimming: 1 base; junction bases outside the gene matches: 16. Germline V gene sequence: CDR1 LGHNA, CDR2 YNFKEQ. The CDR3 consists of 20 residues. CDR3: CASSHPSESGGASRTDTQYF. In DNA form, the CDR3 reads TGTGCCAGCAGCCATCCCTCGGAGAGCGGGGGGGCCTCTCGCACAGATACGCAGTATTTT.

This chain links TRBV29-1 with TRBJ2-2; D unclear. The germline CDR1 and CDR2 sequences are SQVTM and ANQGSEA. This CDR3 contains 15 residues. Trimming took 7 bases from V and 6 from J, leaving 21 bases between them. This chain's CDR3 is CSAESARGAPGELFF. Here the CDR3 DNA reads TGCAGCGCCGAATCAGCCCGAGGCGCACCCGGGGAGCTGTTTTTT.

As for this clonotype: An end of the junction differs from the germline gene, which may be a read error. The rearrangement links TRBV27 to TRBJ2-1; tentatively, D is TRBD2 (6 bases). The CDR3 is made up of 15 amino acids. The germline V gene encodes CDR1 MNHEY and CDR2 SMNVEV (reference sequence). The CDR3, as DNA: TGTGTCAGCAGTTTAGGGACTCCTGACTACAATGAGCAGTTCTTC. This gives the protein CVSSLGTPDYNEQFF.